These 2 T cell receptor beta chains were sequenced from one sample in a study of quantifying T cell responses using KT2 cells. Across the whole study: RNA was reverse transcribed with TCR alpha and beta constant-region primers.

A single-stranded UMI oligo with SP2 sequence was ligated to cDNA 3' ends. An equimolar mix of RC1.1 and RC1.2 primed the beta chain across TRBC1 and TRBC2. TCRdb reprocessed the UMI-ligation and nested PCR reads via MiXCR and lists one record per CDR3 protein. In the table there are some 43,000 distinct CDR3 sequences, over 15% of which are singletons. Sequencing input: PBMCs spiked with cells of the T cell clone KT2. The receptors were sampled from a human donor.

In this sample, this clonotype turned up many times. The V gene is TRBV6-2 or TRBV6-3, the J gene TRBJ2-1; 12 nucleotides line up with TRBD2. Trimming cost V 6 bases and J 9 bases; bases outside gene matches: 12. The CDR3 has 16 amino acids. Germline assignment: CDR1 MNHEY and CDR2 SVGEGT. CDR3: CASRPLAGGHLGEQFF. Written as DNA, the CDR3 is TGTGCCAGCAGACCTCTAGCGGGGGGGCATTTGGGTGAGCAGTTCTTC.

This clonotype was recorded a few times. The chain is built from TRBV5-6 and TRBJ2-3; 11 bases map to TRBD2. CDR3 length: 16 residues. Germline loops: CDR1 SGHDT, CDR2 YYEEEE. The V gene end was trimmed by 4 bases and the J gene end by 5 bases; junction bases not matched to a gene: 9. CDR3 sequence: CASSKLAGVFLDTQYF. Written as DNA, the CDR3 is TGTGCCAGCAGCAAACTAGCGGGAGTGTTTTTAGATACGCAGTATTTT.